This passage covers 28 T cell receptor beta chains from one sample sequenced in a study of STAT5B mutations in CD4+ large granular lymphocyte leukemia. TCRdb's copy holds only in-frame clones and misses some; the assay was immunoSEQ multiplex PCR. The sample has more than 30,000 clones, about 71% seen once. Sequencing input: CD4+ T cells from blood buffy coats. The receptors derive from a human donor in good health.

The chain's CDR3 is CASSQFTSGYTF. CDR3 bases: TGTGCCAGCAGCCAGTTTACATCTGGCTACACCTTC. J is TRBJ1-2 and V is TRBV14, with D unclear. This CDR3 is built from 12 residues. The V and J ends lost 3 bases and 7 bases respectively, with 9 bases between them. The germline V gene has CDR1 SGHDN and CDR2 FVKESK. The full variable domain, rest sourced from reference TRBV14 and TRBJ1-2, is EAGVTQFPSHSVIEKGQTVTLRCDPISGHDNLYWYRRVMGKEIKFLLHFVKESKQDESGMPNNRFLAERTGGTYSTLKVQPAELEDSGVYFCASSQFTSGYTFGSGTRLTVV.

The gene calls are TRBV19 and TRBJ1-2; D remains unclear. CDR3 length: 14 residues. The V and J ends lost 3 bases and 4 bases respectively, with 12 bases between them. CDR1 is LNHDA, CDR2 SQIVND, per germline (reference sequence). CDR3: CASSISKSGYGYTF. Here the CDR3 DNA reads TGTGCCAGTAGTATTTCCAAGTCAGGCTATGGCTACACCTTC.

The rearrangement joins TRBV5-8 to TRBJ1-1; 8 bases match TRBD1. Germline values: CDR1 SGHTS, CDR2 YDEGEE. This CDR3 is 20 amino acids long. J lost 1 base, V lost 0 bases, and 17 bases had no gene match. The CDR3 coding sequence is TGTGCCAGCAGCTTGGCCAAAGGTGTTGGCAGGGGGCTCCCGAACACTGAAGCTTTCTTT. Residues: CASSLAKGVGRGLPNTEAFF. Complete variable domain (other parts from reference TRBV5-8 and TRBJ1-1): EAGVTQSPTHLIKTRGQQATLRCSPISGHTSVYWYQQALGLGLQFLLWYDEGEERNRGNFPPRFSGRQFPNYSSELNVNALELEDSALYLCASSLAKGVGRGLPNTEAFFGQGTRLTVV.

The chain combines TRBV2 with TRBJ1-4, with 7 bases aligning to TRBD1. CDR3 length equals 16 residues. The V gene's germline CDR1 is SNHLY and CDR2 FYNNEI. J gave up 5 bases and V 3 bases, and 9 bases lay outside the gene matches. In nucleotides, the CDR3 is TGTGCCAGCAGTGACCGGGACAGACAAATCAATGAAAAACTGTTTTTT. Protein: CASSDRDRQINEKLFF.

The CDR3 region is CASSIAEGGYGYTF. The CDR3 nucleotides are TGTGCCAGTAGTATAGCGGAGGGCGGCTATGGCTACACCTTC. The rearrangement links TRBV19 to TRBJ1-2; D remains unclear. The germline CDR1 and CDR2 sequences are LNHDA and SQIVND (reference sequence). The CDR3 contains 14 residues. V was trimmed by 1 base and J by 4 bases, leaving 10 bases between them.

V gene TRBV30 combines with J gene TRBJ1-3, with 7 bases lining up with TRBD1. The trim removed 0 bases at V and 0 bases at J, leaving 5 bases unmatched. CDR3 length: 16 amino acids. In germline, CDR1 is GTSNPN, CDR2 SVGIG (reference sequence). For the CDR3, the DNA is TGTGCCTGGAGTGTGTGGAGGGGGCTCTCTGGAAACACCATATATTTT. As protein: CAWSVWRGLSGNTIYF.

V is TRBV6-6 and J is TRBJ2-5; 9 bases are a match to TRBD1. Germline trimming cut 0 bases from V and 6 bases from J; bases unmatched to any gene: 8. This CDR3 is built from 16 residues. Germline values: CDR1 MNHNY, CDR2 SVGAGI (reference sequence). The CDR3 loop is CASSYSRQGERKTQYF. In DNA, the CDR3 is TGTGCCAGCAGTTACTCGAGACAGGGGGAGCGCAAGACCCAGTACTTC.

This chain connects TRBV4-2 to TRBJ1-3, with no clear D. Germline V gene data show CDR1 as LGHNA and CDR2 as YNFKEQ. V was trimmed by 2 bases and J by 0 bases, leaving 11 bases between them. The CDR3 length is 16 residues. This CDR3 is CASSQSTPGSGNTIYF. CDR3 nucleotides: TGTGCCAGCAGCCAATCAACACCCGGCTCTGGAAACACCATATATTTT.

The V gene is TRBV30, the J gene TRBJ2-1; 8 bases are a match to TRBD2. The CDR3 consists of 15 residues. V gave up 2 bases and J gave up 6 bases; unmatched junction bases: 9. The V gene's germline CDR1 is GTSNPN and CDR2 SVGIG (reference sequence). The CDR3 DNA reads TGTGCCTGGAGTTGGCAGTCGGGGGGGGTCAATGAGCAGTTCTTC. Protein: CAWSWQSGGVNEQFF.

The V and J genes are TRBV18 and TRBJ1-2; D is perhaps TRBD1 (5 bases). In germline, CDR1 is KGHSH, CDR2 LQKENI. The CDR3 is 13 amino acids. V was trimmed by 3 bases and J by 7 bases, leaving 12 bases between them. The CDR3 loop is CASSPDGAPGYTF. The DNA for the CDR3 is TGTGCCAGCTCACCTGATGGGGCGCCTGGCTACACCTTC.

This rearrangement joins TRBV5-1 to TRBJ2-3, with D possibly TRBD2 on 6 matching bases. Trimming left V 4 bases short and J 2 bases short, with 14 bases between. This CDR3 spans 15 amino acids. Per germline, CDR1 SGHRS and CDR2 YFSETQ. The CDR3 DNA sequence: TGCGCCAGCAGCCTGGCGGGGTACTCCACAGATACGCAGTATTTT. Its protein is CASSLAGYSTDTQYF.

CDR3 protein: CASSLEGRNTGELFF. The DNA of the CDR3 is TGTGCCAGCAGCTTAGAGGGACGAAACACCGGGGAGCTGTTTTTT. V usage is TRBV11-2 and J usage is TRBJ2-2, with D tentatively TRBD1 or TRBD2 (5 bases each). CDR3 length: 15 residues. V was clipped by 0 bases and J by 2 bases, with 7 bases between them. Germline CDR1 SGHAT, CDR2 FQNNGV. Together with reference TRBV11-2 and TRBJ2-2, the CDR3 gives the full variable domain: EAGVAQSPRYKIIEKRQSVAFWCNPISGHATLYWYQQILGQGPKLLIQFQNNGVVDDSQLPKDRFSAERLKGVDSTLKIQPAKLEDSAVYLCASSLEGRNTGELFFGEGSRLTVL.

The chain has TRBV7-9 and TRBJ2-1; the match to TRBD1 covers 11 bases. V dropped 4 bases and J dropped 8; count of bases not matched to a gene: 7. This CDR3 spans 15 amino acids. CDR1 SEHNR and CDR2 FQNEAQ come from the germline V gene (reference sequence). Here the CDR3 DNA reads TGTGCCAGCAGCTACCGGGACAGGGGGAGTCATGAGCAGTTCTTC. Translation: CASSYRDRGSHEQFF. Together with reference TRBV7-9 and TRBJ2-1, the CDR3 gives the full variable domain: DTGVSQNPRHKITKRGQNVTFRCDPISEHNRLYWYRQTLGQGPEFLTYFQNEAQLEKSRLLSDRFSAERPKGSFSTLEIQRTEQGDSAMYLCASSYRDRGSHEQFFGPGTRLTVL.

The rearrangement joins TRBV9 to TRBJ2-7, with 9 bases fitting TRBD1. V dropped 5 bases and J dropped 6; count of bases not matched to a gene: 15. CDR3 length equals 16 residues. CDR1 SGDLS and CDR2 YYNGEE come from the germline V gene. The CDR3 DNA is TGTGCCAGCAGTGTGAGCAGCGACAGGGGGGCATTCGAGCAGTACTTC. As protein: CASSVSSDRGAFEQYF.

The V and J genes are TRBV5-1 and TRBJ1-4; tentative D call: TRBD1 (5 bases). The CDR3 sequence is 15 residues long. The V end lost 4 bases, the J end lost 8 bases, and 18 bases lay between the germline ends. The V gene's germline CDR1 is SGHRS and CDR2 YFSETQ. CDR3 amino acids: CASSALGGVGEKLFF. CDR3 sequence (DNA): TGCGCCAGCAGCGCTTTGGGGGGGGTTGGAGAAAAACTGTTTTTT.

The CDR3 reads CASSEAGSLGGYTF. Here the CDR3 DNA reads TGTGCCAGCAGTGAAGCCGGTAGCCTGGGTGGCTACACCTTC. V gene TRBV2 combines with J gene TRBJ1-2; D ambiguous. V was cut by 0 bases and J by 7 bases, with 12 bases left in between. The CDR3 is made up of 14 amino acids. Germline V gene data show CDR1 as SNHLY and CDR2 as FYNNEI.

The CDR3 DNA follows: TGTGCCAGCTCACCCCAACAGGGTATCTCCCCTATGAACACTGAAGCTTTCTTT. Translation: CASSPQQGISPMNTEAFF. This sequence joins TRBV18 and TRBJ1-1, with a weak D call TRBD1 (6 bases). Germline-derived CDR1 and CDR2 are KGHSH and LQKENI. The CDR3 consists of 18 residues. V gave up 3 bases and J gave up 0 bases, with 20 bases separating them.

The chain couples TRBV11-2 to TRBJ2-3; weak D call: TRBD2 (6 bases). CDR3 length equals 16 residues. V lost 2 bases and J 0 bases, leaving 12 bases between the germline ends. Germline V gene sequence: CDR1 SGHAT, CDR2 FQNNGV. The CDR3 here is CASSLRRGFSTDTQYF. CDR3 DNA sequence: TGTGCCAGCAGCTTAAGGCGGGGCTTTAGCACAGATACGCAGTATTTT.

The chain uses TRBV6-1 and TRBJ2-3; no clear D gene. The CDR3 totals 16 residues. Germline V gene data show CDR1 as MNHNS and CDR2 as SASEGT. Trimming removed 2 bases from V and 0 bases from J, with 12 bases in between. CDR3 DNA: TGTGCCAGCAGTGAAATGGCTAGTGGTAGCACAGATACGCAGTATTTT. Amino acids: CASSEMASGSTDTQYF.

CDR3 coding DNA: TGTGCCAGTACCAGGGACAGCACAGATACGCAGTATTTT. It translates to CASTRDSTDTQYF. J is TRBJ2-3 and V is TRBV19; D is perhaps TRBD1 or TRBD2 (5 bases each). Germline assignment: CDR1 LNHDA and CDR2 SQIVND (reference sequence). V lost 7 bases to trimming and J lost 0 bases, with 8 bases between them. This CDR3 region has 13 residues.

This sequence joins TRBV25-1 and TRBJ2-5, with 7 bases that match TRBD2. The CDR3 totals 15 residues. Germline CDR1 reads MGHDK; CDR2 reads SYGVNS. After removal of 4 bases from V and 3 bases from J, the junction contained 8 bases not matched to a gene. The CDR3, as DNA: TGTGCCAGCAGTGCCTTATCCGGGACTAAAGAGACCCAGTACTTC. Amino acid sequence: CASSALSGTKETQYF. The whole variable domain, remainder taken from reference TRBV25-1 and TRBJ2-5, is EADIYQTPRYLVIGTGKKITLECSQTMGHDKMYWYQQDPGMELHLIHYSYGVNSTEKGDLSSESTVSRIRTEHFPLTLESARPSHTSQYLCASSALSGTKETQYFGPGTRLLVL.

The chain recombines TRBV5-1 with TRBJ1-2, with D possibly matching TRBD1 (6 bases). The CDR3 spans 13 residues. CDR1 is SGHRS and CDR2 is YFSETQ in the germline V gene. V was trimmed by 4 bases and J by 5 bases, leaving 12 bases between them. This chain's CDR3 is CASSPATGYGYTF. CDR3 DNA: TGCGCCAGCAGCCCCGCTACAGGGTATGGCTACACCTTC.

This clone was seen a single time. This chain joins TRBV6-1 and TRBJ1-5; possible D gene TRBD1, 5 bases. Trimming cost V 1 base and J 6 bases, with 13 bases left between them. Germline CDR1 and CDR2: MNHNS and SASEGT. The CDR3 spans 15 residues. The chain's CDR3 is CASSEDRSLSQPQHF. The CDR3 DNA is TGTGCCAGCAGTGAAGACAGGAGTCTCAGTCAGCCCCAGCATTTT.

The V and J genes are TRBV19 and TRBJ1-1; no clear D gene. This CDR3 comprises 13 residues. Germline V CDR1 and CDR2: LNHDA, SQIVND (reference sequence). V was clipped by 3 bases and J by 2 bases, with 7 bases between them. The CDR3 bases are TGTGCCAGTAGTATCGCCGCTAACACTGAAGCTTTCTTT. Protein sequence: CASSIAANTEAFF.

This rearrangement joins TRBV6-6 to TRBJ2-7, with TRBD1 matching over 8 bases. V dropped 6 bases and J dropped 3; count of bases not matched to a gene: 4. CDR3 length: 13 residues. Germline V gene lookup returns CDR1 MNHNY and CDR2 SVGAGI (reference sequence). This chain's CDR3 is CASRPDRGYEQYF. DNA for the CDR3: TGTGCCAGCAGACCCGACAGGGGCTACGAGCAGTACTTC.

There are a few counts of this clone. This chain connects TRBV6-5 to TRBJ1-5, with a weak D call TRBD1 (6 bases). Germline V lookup: CDR1 MNHEY, CDR2 SVGAGI. The CDR3 length is 14 residues. Trimming cost V 7 bases and J 7 bases, with 17 bases left between them. CDR3 sequence reads: CASKETGSWQPQHF. CDR3 nucleotide sequence: TGTGCCAGCAAAGAAACAGGGTCTTGGCAGCCCCAGCATTTT.

The table lists this clone with a few counts. The chain recombines TRBV30 with TRBJ1-1; no clear D. This CDR3 comprises 13 residues. Trimming removed 2 bases at V and 3 bases at J, with 10 bases between. In germline, CDR1 is GTSNPN, CDR2 SVGIG (reference sequence). For the CDR3, the DNA is TGTGCCTGGAGTCGTATCCAGGACACTGAAGCTTTCTTT. Its protein is CAWSRIQDTEAFF.

This clone was seen just once. This sequence joins TRBV28 and TRBJ1-3; a possible D gene is TRBD1 (5 bases). Germline CDR1 and CDR2: MDHEN and SYDVKM. CDR3 size: 14 residues. V gave up 7 bases and J gave up 2 bases, with 12 bases separating them. As DNA, the CDR3 is TGTGCCAGCACTATCGGGGGGGCTGGAAACACCATATATTTT. Translating it yields CASTIGGAGNTIYF.